This is a list of T cell receptor beta chains from one sample in a study of beta chain features in type 1 diabetes. Produced via immunoSEQ multiplex PCR; TCRdb's table is partial and in-frame only. Of around 300,000 clones in the sample, approximately 8% were seen once. Specimen: central memory CD4+ T cells from blood. These receptors were obtained from a woman aged 18-29 years in good health. Both conserved end residues are part of each CDR3. D genes are given only for firm matches. The listing skips clone size in some rows; elsewhere it reads once, few, many or a size class.

-	TRBV20-1	TRBJ2-7	few	CSASRTYEQYF	TGCAGTGCTAGTAGGACCTACGAGCAGTACTTC
TRBD2	TRBV7-2	TRBJ2-3	-	CASSSKDLAGLITDTQYF	TGTGCCAGCAGCTCAAAAGACCTAGCGGGCCTGATCACAGATACGCAGTATTTT
-	TRBV11-2	TRBJ2-5	many	CASSFATQETQYF	TGTGCCAGCAGCTTCGCCACACAAGAGACCCAGTACTTC
-	TRBV7-3	TRBJ2-2	few	CASSTSATGELFF	TGTGCCAGCAGCACAAGCGCCACCGGGGAGCTGTTTTTT
-	TRBV27	TRBJ2-1	few	CASTPHWQGNNEQFF	TGTGCCAGCACCCCTCATTGGCAGGGAAACAATGAGCAGTTCTTC
-	TRBV25-1	TRBJ2-5	-	CASSEKWSGGFETQYF	TGTGCCAGCAGTGAAAAATGGAGCGGTGGCTTTGAGACCCAGTACTTC
-	TRBV18	TRBJ2-1	many	CASSPEAYNEQFF	TGTGCCAGCTCACCAGAGGCCTACAATGAGCAGTTCTTC
TRBD2	TRBV6-6	TRBJ2-2	few	CASSQGGGTGELFF	TGTGCCAGCAGCCAGGGCGGGGGCACCGGGGAGCTGTTTTTT
TRBD1	TRBV30	TRBJ1-5	few	CAWSVQGGQPQHF	TGTGCCTGGAGTGTACAGGGGGGGCAGCCCCAGCATTTT
-	TRBV7-9	TRBJ1-1	-	CASSLGSGTEAFF	TGTGCCAGCAGCTTAGGGAGTGGCACTGAAGCTTTCTTT
TRBD2	TRBV13	TRBJ2-7	-	CASSLVSYRDSGGSYEQYF	TGTGCCAGCAGCTTGGTGTCATATCGGGACTCCGGGGGGTCCTACGAGCAGTACTTC
TRBD2	TRBV4-1	TRBJ2-5	many	CASSPRLAGGPKVETQYF	TGCGCCAGCAGCCCACGACTAGCGGGGGGGCCAAAGGTTGAGACCCAGTACTTC
TRBD2	TRBV6-6	TRBJ2-1	few	CASTGGLGGNEQFF	TGTGCCAGCACTGGAGGACTAGGCGGCAATGAGCAGTTCTTC
TRBD2	TRBV18	TRBJ2-7	many	CASSPPTSGDEQYF	TGTGCCAGCTCACCACCGACTAGCGGAGACGAGCAGTACTTC
-	TRBV14	TRBJ2-6	-	CASSPGAAGANVLTF	TGTGCCAGCAGCCCGGGGGCTGCTGGGGCCAACGTCCTGACTTTC
TRBD1	TRBV27	TRBJ2-1	-	CASSWGQINYNEQFF	TGTGCCAGCAGTTGGGGACAGATAAACTACAATGAGCAGTTCTTC
-	TRBV25-1	TRBJ2-5	few	CASSEWELQETQYF	TGTGCCAGCAGTGAATGGGAACTCCAAGAGACCCAGTACTTC
-	TRBV7-2	TRBJ2-3	-	CASSFPIGRQGMQYF	TGTGCCAGCAGCTTTCCGATTGGGCGGCAGGGGATGCAGTATTTT
TRBD1	TRBV7-6	TRBJ1-1	-	CASSPRTGTNTEAFF	TGTGCCAGCAGCCCCAGGACAGGGACGAACACTGAAGCTTTCTTT
-	TRBV7-3	TRBJ2-3	-	CASSFGLRTDTQYF	TGTGCCAGCAGCTTCGGACTGAGAACAGATACGCAGTATTTT
TRBD1	TRBV18	TRBJ1-1	many	CASSPSWDSWNTEAFF	TGTGCCAGCTCACCTTCCTGGGACAGCTGGAACACTGAAGCTTTCTTT
-	TRBV2	TRBJ2-4	few	CASTTQGGRGNIQYF	TGTGCCAGCACCACCCAAGGGGGGCGAGGAAACATTCAGTACTTC
-	TRBV19	TRBJ2-3	-	CASSGSGGNQYF	TGTGCCAGTAGCGGTTCGGGCGGGAACCAGTATTTT
-	TRBV9	TRBJ1-2	few	CASSVGPKTYGYTF	TGTGCCAGCAGCGTAGGCCCCAAAACCTATGGCTACACCTTC
-	TRBV29-1	TRBJ1-1	-	CSVVIQISPRGAFF	TGCAGCGTTGTTATTCAGATCTCCCCACGGGGAGCTTTCTTT
TRBD1	TRBV7-2	TRBJ2-1	-	CASSPGTGYNEQFF	TGTGCCAGCAGCCCAGGGACAGGGTACAATGAGCAGTTCTTC
-	TRBV11-3	TRBJ2-1	-	CASSAPGKRGPNEQFF	TGTGCCAGCAGCGCCCCGGGAAAACGCGGGCCAAATGAGCAGTTCTTC
-	TRBV2	TRBJ2-2	-	CASSESGSAGELFF	TGTGCCAGCAGTGAATCGGGGTCAGCCGGGGAGCTGTTTTTT
TRBD1	TRBV28	TRBJ1-2	-	CASSVRQGDWNYGYTF	TGTGCCAGCAGTGTACGACAGGGGGATTGGAACTATGGCTACACCTTC
-	TRBV2	TRBJ1-5	few	CASSFHQGGQPQHF	TGTGCCAGCAGTTTCCATCAGGGAGGTCAGCCCCAGCATTTT
-	TRBV9	TRBJ1-5	few	CASSVGQSNQPQHF	TGTGCCAGCAGCGTAGGTCAATCCAATCAGCCCCAGCATTTT
-	TRBV5-1	TRBJ2-2	many	CASRQLTGELFF	TGCGCCAGCAGGCAGTTAACCGGGGAGCTGTTTTTT
-	TRBV18	TRBJ2-7	-	CASSPAALGSNEQYF	TGTGCCAGCTCACCAGCAGCCCTCGGGTCCAACGAGCAGTACTTC
-	TRBV6-5	TRBJ2-7	few	CASHRPGHNYEQYF	TGTGCCAGCCATCGCCCGGGACACAACTACGAGCAGTACTTC
-	TRBV27	TRBJ1-3	-	CASSPRSGSGNTIYF	TGTGCCAGCAGTCCCCGTTCGGGCTCTGGAAACACCATATATTTT
-	TRBV5-1	TRBJ2-3	few	CASSLEATSTDTQYF	TGCGCCAGCAGCTTGGAGGCAACTAGCACAGATACGCAGTATTTT
-	TRBV19	TRBJ2-3	-	CASSPTGTDTQYF	TGTGCCAGTAGCCCGACGGGCACAGATACGCAGTATTTT
-	TRBV2	TRBJ1-1	-	CATQLGNTEAFF	TGTGCCACCCAACTCGGGAACACTGAAGCTTTCTTT
-	TRBV7-9	TRBJ2-1	-	CASSVTAIYNEQFF	TGTGCCAGCAGCGTGACAGCTATATACAATGAGCAGTTCTTC
-	TRBV5-1	TRBJ1-5	-	CASSLGQDSNQPQHF	TGCGCCAGCAGCTTGGGGCAGGATAGCAATCAGCCCCAGCATTTT
-	TRBV4-3	TRBJ2-3	-	CASRRDSQTDTQYF	TGCGCCAGCAGGAGGGACTCACAAACAGATACGCAGTATTTT
-	TRBV20-1	TRBJ1-1	few	CSSYRRPEAFF	TGCAGCTCCTATCGACGGCCTGAAGCTTTCTTT
TRBD1	TRBV19	TRBJ2-7	-	CASSKNPGQPPYEQYF	TGTGCCAGTAGCAAAAACCCGGGACAGCCTCCCTACGAGCAGTACTTC
-	TRBV28	TRBJ1-1	few	CASSSPPGHLSAFF	TGTGCCAGCAGTTCTCCCCCGGGACACCTCTCAGCTTTCTTT